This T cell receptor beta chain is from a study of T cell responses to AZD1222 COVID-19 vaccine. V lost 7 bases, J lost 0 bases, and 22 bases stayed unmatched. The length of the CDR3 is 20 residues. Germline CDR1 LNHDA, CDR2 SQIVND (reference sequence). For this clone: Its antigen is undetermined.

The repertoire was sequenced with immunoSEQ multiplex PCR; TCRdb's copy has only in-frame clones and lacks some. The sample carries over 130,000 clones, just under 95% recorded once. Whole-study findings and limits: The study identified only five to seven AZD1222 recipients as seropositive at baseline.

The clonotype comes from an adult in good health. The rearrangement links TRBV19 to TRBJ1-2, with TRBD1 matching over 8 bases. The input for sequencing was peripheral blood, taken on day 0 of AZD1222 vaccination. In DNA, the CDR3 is TGTGCCAGTACCATTGGGGCCAGGGGGCGCGAGTCTTCACCTAACTATGGCTACACCTTC. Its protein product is CASTIGARGRESSPNYGYTF.